This TCR beta chain was captured by sequencing in a study of blood T cell repertoires in COVID-19. This clone was observed a handful of times. The table came from immunoSEQ multiplex PCR; TCRdb's copy has only in-frame clones and leaves some out. The sample shows roughly 120,000 clones, 55% to 75% of them seen only once. The CDR3 consists of 12 residues. Germline V gives CDR1 MNHEY, CDR2 SMNVEV (reference sequence). Trimming stripped 3 bases from V and 4 bases from J, with 4 bases between. The J gene is TRBJ1-5, the V gene TRBV27; no definite D call. The sample consisted of peripheral blood. The receptor comes from a human donor with acute or convalescent COVID-19. The donor label of this sample is uncertain. The CDR3 is CASSFYNQPQHF. Written as DNA, the CDR3 is TGTGCCAGCAGTTTCTATAATCAGCCCCAGCATTTT.